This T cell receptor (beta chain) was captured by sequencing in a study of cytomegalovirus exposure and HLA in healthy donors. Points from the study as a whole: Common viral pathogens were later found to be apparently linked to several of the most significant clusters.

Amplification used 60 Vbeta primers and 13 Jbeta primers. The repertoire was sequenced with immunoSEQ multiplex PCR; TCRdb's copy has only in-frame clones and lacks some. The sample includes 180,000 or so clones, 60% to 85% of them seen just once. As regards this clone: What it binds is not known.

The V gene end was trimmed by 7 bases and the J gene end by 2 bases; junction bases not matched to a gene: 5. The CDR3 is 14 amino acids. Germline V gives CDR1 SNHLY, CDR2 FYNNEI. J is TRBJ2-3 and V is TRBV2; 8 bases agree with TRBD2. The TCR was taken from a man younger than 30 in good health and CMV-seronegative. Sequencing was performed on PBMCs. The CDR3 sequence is CASTQGLATDTQYF. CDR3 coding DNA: TGTGCCAGCACTCAAGGACTAGCCACAGATACGCAGTATTTT.